This entry lists 5 T cell receptor beta chains sequenced from one sample in a study of blood T cell repertoires in COVID-19. Sequencing was performed with immunoSEQ multiplex PCR; in TCRdb, only in-frame clones are kept and a portion is missing. The sample has a few hundred thousand clones; roughly 84% are singletons. Sequencing was performed on PBMCs or T cells enriched from blood (not recorded which). The receptors here all came from a man aged 45-65 years who had recovered from COVID-19.

This rearrangement joins TRBV6-5 to TRBJ1-5, with a weak D call TRBD1 (5 bases). Germline loops: CDR1 MNHEY, CDR2 SVGAGI. The CDR3 extends over 14 amino acids. V lost 2 bases and J 3 bases, leaving 8 bases between the germline ends. In DNA, the CDR3 is TGTGCCAGCAGTTACGGGGGGTTCAATCAGCCCCAGCATTTT. Translating it yields CASSYGGFNQPQHF.

This chain connects TRBV6-5 to TRBJ2-2, with 10 bases that match TRBD1. The CDR3 runs 15 residues. With 6 bases clipped from V and 6 bases from J, the junction kept 7 bases outside the gene matches. CDR1 is MNHEY and CDR2 is SVGAGI in the germline V gene. This CDR3 reads CASRGQTGGPGELFF. The CDR3 nucleotides are TGTGCCAGCAGGGGTCAGACAGGGGGCCCCGGGGAGCTGTTTTTT.

The chain carries TRBV3-1 (or the pseudogene TRBV3-2) and TRBJ1-4; unclear D gene. The V end lost 0 bases, the J end lost 8 bases, and 13 bases lay between the germline ends. In germline, CDR1 is LGHDT, CDR2 YNNKEL (reference sequence). The CDR3 is 15 residues long. CDR3 sequence reads: CASSQDVQTQEKLFF. As DNA, the CDR3 is TGTGCCAGCAGCCAAGATGTACAGACCCAAGAAAAACTGTTTTTT.

This chain uses TRBV15 with TRBJ2-1; 7 positions match TRBD1. V shed 0 bases and J 5 bases; nucleotides not matched to a gene: 13. This CDR3 has 18 amino acids. Per germline, CDR1 LNHNV and CDR2 YYDKDF (reference sequence). DNA for the CDR3: TGTGCCACCAGCAGAGAAGGGGGTAACAGGGGAGAGGACAATGAGCAGTTCTTC. Translated, it gives CATSREGGNRGEDNEQFF.

The chain employs TRBV7-2 and TRBJ1-2; D ambiguous. Between the trimmed V and J ends, which lost 1 base and 3 bases, there was a span of 6 bases. The CDR3 sequence is 13 residues long. Germline loops: CDR1 SGHTA, CDR2 FQGNSA. CDR3 sequence: CASSLGEDYGYTF. CDR3 in DNA: TGTGCCAGCAGCTTAGGAGAGGACTATGGCTACACCTTC. The full variable domain, in which reference TRBV7-2 and TRBJ1-2 provide the parts outside the CDR3, is GAGVSQSPSNKVTEKGKDVELRCDPISGHTALYWYRQSLGQGLEFLIYFQGNSAPDKSGLPSDRFSAERTGGSVSTLTIQRTQQEDSAVYLCASSLGEDYGYTFGSGTRLTVV.